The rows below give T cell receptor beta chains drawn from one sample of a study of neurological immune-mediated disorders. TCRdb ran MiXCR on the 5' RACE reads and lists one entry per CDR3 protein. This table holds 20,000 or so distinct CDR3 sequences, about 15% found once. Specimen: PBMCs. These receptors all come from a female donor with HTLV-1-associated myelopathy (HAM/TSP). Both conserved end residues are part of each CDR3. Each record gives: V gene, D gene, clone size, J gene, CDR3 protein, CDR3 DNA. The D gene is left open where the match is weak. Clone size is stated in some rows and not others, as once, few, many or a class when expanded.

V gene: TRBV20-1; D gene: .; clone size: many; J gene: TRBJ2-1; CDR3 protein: CSARPGETEQFF; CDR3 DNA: TGCAGTGCTAGACCGGGGGAGACGGAGCAGTTCTTC
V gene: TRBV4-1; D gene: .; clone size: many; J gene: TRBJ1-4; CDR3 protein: CASSLRDGLLGEKLFF; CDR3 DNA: TGCGCCAGCAGCCTTAGGGACGGGCTACTGGGTGAAAAACTGTTTTTT
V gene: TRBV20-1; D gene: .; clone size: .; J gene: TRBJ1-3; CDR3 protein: CSAISDRSGNTIYF; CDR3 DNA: TGCAGTGCTATAAGTGATCGCTCTGGAAACACCATATATTTT
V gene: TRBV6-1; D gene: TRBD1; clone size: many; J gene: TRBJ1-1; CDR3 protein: CASSEPGGVNTEAFF; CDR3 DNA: TGTGCCAGCAGTGAACCAGGGGGGGTGAACACTGAAGCTTTCTTT
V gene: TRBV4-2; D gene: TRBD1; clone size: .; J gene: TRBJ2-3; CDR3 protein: CASSQVTGDSADTQYF; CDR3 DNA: TGTGCCAGCAGCCAAGTTACCGGGGACAGCGCAGATACGCAGTATTTT
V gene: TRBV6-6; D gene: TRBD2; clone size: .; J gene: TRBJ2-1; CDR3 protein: CASSYSAGGYNEQFF; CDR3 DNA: TGTGCCAGCAGTTACTCGGCGGGAGGGTATAATGAGCAGTTCTTC
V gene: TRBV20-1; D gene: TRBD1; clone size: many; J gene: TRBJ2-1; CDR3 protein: CSARRQGSGQFF; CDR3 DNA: TGCAGTGCTAGACGACAGGGGTCAGGGCAGTTCTTC
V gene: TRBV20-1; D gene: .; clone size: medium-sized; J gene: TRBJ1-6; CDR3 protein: CSARQNNSPLHF; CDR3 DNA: TGCAGTGCTAGACAAAATAATTCACCCCTCCACTTT
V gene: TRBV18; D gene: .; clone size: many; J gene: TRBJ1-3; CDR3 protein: CASSPPGDSGNTIYF; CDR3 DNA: TGTGCCAGCTCACCACCGGGCGACTCTGGAAACACCATATATTTT
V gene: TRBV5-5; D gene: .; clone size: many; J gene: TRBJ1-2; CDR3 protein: CASSLRGGINYGYTF; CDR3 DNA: TGTGCCAGCAGCTTGCGGGGAGGAATTAACTATGGCTACACCTTC
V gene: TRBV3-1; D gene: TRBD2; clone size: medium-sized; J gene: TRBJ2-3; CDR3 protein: CASSYPAGGSTDTQYF; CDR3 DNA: TGTGCCAGCAGCTACCCAGCGGGGGGCAGCACAGATACGCAGTATTTT
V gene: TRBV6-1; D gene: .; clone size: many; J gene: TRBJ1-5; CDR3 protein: CASSEAGYQPQHF; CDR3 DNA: TGTGCCAGCAGTGAAGCGGGGTACCAGCCCCAGCATTTT
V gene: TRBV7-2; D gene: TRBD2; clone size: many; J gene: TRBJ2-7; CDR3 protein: CASSEGLAGGSSYEQYF; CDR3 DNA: TGTGCCAGCAGTGAAGGACTAGCGGGGGGTAGCTCCTACGAGCAGTACTTC
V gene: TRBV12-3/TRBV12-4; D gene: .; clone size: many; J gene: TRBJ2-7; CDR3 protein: CASSPGGPGQKRLSAYEQYF; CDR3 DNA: TGTGCCAGCAGCCCTGGCGGGCCGGGCCAAAAAAGACTTAGCGCCTACGAGCAGTACTTC
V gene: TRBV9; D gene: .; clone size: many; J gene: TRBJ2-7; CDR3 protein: CASSVTGFEDEQYF; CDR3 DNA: TGTGCCAGCAGCGTTACAGGATTCGAGGACGAGCAGTACTTC
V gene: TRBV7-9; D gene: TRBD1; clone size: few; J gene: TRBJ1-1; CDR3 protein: CASSLGTGVTEAFF; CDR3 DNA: TGTGCCAGCAGCTTAGGTACAGGGGTCACTGAAGCTTTCTTT
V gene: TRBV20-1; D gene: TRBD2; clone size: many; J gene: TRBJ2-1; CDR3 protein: CSAPFTSGYNEQFF; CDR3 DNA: TGCAGTGCTCCGTTTACTAGCGGCTACAATGAGCAGTTCTTC
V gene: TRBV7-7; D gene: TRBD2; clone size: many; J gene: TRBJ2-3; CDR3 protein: CASSPTSGRDTQYF; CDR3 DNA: TGTGCTAGCAGCCCTACTAGCGGACGGGATACGCAGTATTTT
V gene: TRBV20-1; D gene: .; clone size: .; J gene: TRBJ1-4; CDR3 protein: CSARDDGSNEKLFF; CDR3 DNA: TGCAGTGCTAGAGATGACGGATCAAATGAAAAACTGTTTTTT
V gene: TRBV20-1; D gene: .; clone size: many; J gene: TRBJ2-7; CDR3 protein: CSARGRDASSYEQYF; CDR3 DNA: TGCAGTGCTAGAGGCCGGGACGCGAGCTCCTACGAGCAGTACTTC
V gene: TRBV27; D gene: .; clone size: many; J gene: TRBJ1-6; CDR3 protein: CASSPTASLNSPLHF; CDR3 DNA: TGTGCCAGCAGTCCGACTGCAAGCCTAAATTCACCCCTCCACTTT
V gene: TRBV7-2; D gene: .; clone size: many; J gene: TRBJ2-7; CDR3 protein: CASSSPNSYEQYF; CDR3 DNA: TGTGCCAGCAGCTCCCCTAATTCCTACGAGCAGTACTTC
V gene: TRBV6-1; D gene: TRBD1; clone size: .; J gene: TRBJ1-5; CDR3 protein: CASSEGGDNQPQHF; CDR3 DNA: TGTGCCAGCAGCGAAGGGGGCGACAATCAGCCCCAGCATTTT
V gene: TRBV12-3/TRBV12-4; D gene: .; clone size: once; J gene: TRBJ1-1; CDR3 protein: CASRDDSVPGEAFF; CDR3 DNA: TGTGCCAGCAGAGATGACAGTGTTCCGGGCGAAGCTTTCTTT
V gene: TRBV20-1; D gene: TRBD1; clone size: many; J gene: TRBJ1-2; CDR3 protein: CSPRQGRSEVGGYTF; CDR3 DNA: TGCAGTCCACGACAGGGGAGGAGTGAGGTCGGAGGCTACACCTTC
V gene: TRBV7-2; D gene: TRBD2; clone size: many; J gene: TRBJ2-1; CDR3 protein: CASTSRERGGPGNEQFF; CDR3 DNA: TGTGCCAGCACCTCGAGGGAGCGGGGGGGCCCGGGCAATGAGCAGTTCTTC
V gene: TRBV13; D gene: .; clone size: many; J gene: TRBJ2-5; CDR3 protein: CASSLGRRVQETQYF; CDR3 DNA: TGTGCCAGCAGCTTGGGGCGGCGGGTTCAAGAGACCCAGTACTTC
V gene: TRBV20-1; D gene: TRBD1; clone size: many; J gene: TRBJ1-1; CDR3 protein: CSALRPGQGDARRGPEAFF; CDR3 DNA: TGCAGTGCTTTACGTCCGGGACAGGGAGACGCAAGGAGGGGCCCTGAAGCTTTCTTT
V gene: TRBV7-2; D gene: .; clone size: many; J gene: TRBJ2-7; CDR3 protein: CASSAVVFYEQYF; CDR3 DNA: TGTGCCAGCAGCGCAGTCGTCTTCTACGAGCAGTACTTC
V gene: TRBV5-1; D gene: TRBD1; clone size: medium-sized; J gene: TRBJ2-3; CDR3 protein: CASSNGQGINTQYF; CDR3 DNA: TGCGCCAGCAGCAACGGACAGGGAATTAATACGCAGTATTTT
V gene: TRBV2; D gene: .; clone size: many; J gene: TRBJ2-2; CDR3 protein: CASSEGQTNTGELFF; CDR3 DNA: TGTGCCAGCAGTGAAGGACAGACGAACACCGGGGAGCTGTTTTTT
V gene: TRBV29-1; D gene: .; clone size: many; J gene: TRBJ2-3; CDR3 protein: CSVGGHGLGDSSTDTQYF; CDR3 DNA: TGCAGCGTTGGGGGCCACGGGTTGGGGGATTCTAGCACAGATACGCAGTATTTT
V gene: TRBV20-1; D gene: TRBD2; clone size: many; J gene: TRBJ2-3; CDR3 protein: CSASRASGGLSTDTQYF; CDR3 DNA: TGCAGTGCCTCCCGAGCTAGCGGGGGGCTGAGCACAGATACGCAGTATTTT
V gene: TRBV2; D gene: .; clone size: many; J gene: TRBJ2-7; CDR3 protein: CASNRLGPFEDEQYF; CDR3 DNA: TGTGCCAGCAACCGACTAGGCCCCTTTGAGGACGAGCAGTACTTC
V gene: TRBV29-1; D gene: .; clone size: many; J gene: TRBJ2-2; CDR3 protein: CSVGLGHPNTGELFF; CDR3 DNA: TGCAGCGTTGGCTTGGGCCACCCGAACACCGGGGAGCTGTTTTTT
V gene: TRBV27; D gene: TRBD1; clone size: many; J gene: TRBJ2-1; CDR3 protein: CASKTGSPYNEQFF; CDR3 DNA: TGTGCCAGCAAGACAGGGTCCCCCTACAATGAGCAGTTCTTC
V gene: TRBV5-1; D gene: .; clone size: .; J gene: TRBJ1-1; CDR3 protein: CASSLTGRGNTEAFF; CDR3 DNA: TGCGCCAGCAGCTTAACAGGCCGAGGGAACACTGAAGCTTTCTTT
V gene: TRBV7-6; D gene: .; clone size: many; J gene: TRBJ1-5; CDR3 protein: CASSLTPGIDQPQHF; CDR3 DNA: TGTGCCAGCAGCTTAACGCCAGGGATAGATCAGCCCCAGCATTTT
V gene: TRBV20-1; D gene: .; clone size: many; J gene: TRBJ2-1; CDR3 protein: CSASVGGVAAYNEQFF; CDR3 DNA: TGCAGTGCTTCTGTCGGAGGGGTAGCGGCTTACAATGAGCAGTTCTTC
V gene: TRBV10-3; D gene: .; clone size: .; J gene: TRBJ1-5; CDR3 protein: CAISESTGGAVGQPQHF; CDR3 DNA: TGTGCCATCAGTGAGTCCACGGGGGGGGCGGTCGGCCAGCCCCAGCATTTT
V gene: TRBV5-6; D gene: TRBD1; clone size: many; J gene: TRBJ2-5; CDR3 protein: CASSLEGTDQETQYF; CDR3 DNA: TGTGCCAGCAGCTTGGAGGGGACAGACCAAGAGACCCAGTACTTC
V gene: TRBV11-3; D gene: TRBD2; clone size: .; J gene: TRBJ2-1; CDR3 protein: CASSKARGMGWREEAF; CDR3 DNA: TGTGCCAGCAGCAAAGCAAGGGGTATGGGCTGGCGGGAGGAGGCTTTC